The rows below give T cell receptor beta chains drawn from one sample of a study of immune cell composition in non-small cell lung cancer. Assay: immunoSEQ multiplex PCR; the TCRdb copy retains only in-frame clones and omits some. Among 4,800 or so clones listed, 65% to 80% were seen once. Sequencing was carried out using lung tumor tissue. The receptors originated from a human donor with non-small cell lung cancer. CDR3s include the opening cysteine and the closing phenylalanine or tryptophan. A D gene is named only where the DNA matches it firmly. The size of a clone is reported for some rows only, either as once, few or many, or as a class for expanded clones.

abundance: NA
j_gene: TRBJ1-2
v_gene: TRBV6-6
d_gene: NA
CDR3aa: CASSSGGSWDGYTF
CDR3nt: TGTGCCAGCAGCTCGGGGGGGTCCTGGGATGGCTACACCTTC

abundance: NA
j_gene: TRBJ2-7
v_gene: TRBV18
d_gene: NA
CDR3aa: CASSPDTYEQYF
CDR3nt: TGTGCCAGCTCACCAGACACCTACGAGCAGTACTTC

abundance: NA
j_gene: TRBJ1-3
v_gene: TRBV27
d_gene: NA
CDR3aa: CASSLRQSGNTIYF
CDR3nt: TGTGCCAGCAGTTTACGACAGTCTGGAAACACCATATATTTT

abundance: NA
j_gene: TRBJ1-4
v_gene: TRBV5-3
d_gene: NA
CDR3aa: CARSKGRRGEKLFF
CDR3nt: TGTGCCAGAAGTAAGGGACGGCGGGGGGAAAAACTGTTTTTT

abundance: NA
j_gene: TRBJ1-1
v_gene: TRBV6-5
d_gene: NA
CDR3aa: CASTPGTEAFF
CDR3nt: TGTGCCAGCACGCCGGGCACTGAAGCTTTCTTT

abundance: NA
j_gene: TRBJ1-1
v_gene: TRBV6-5
d_gene: TRBD1
CDR3aa: CASREQGYTEAFF
CDR3nt: TGTGCCAGCAGAGAACAGGGGTACACTGAAGCTTTCTTT

abundance: NA
j_gene: TRBJ1-4
v_gene: TRBV18
d_gene: TRBD1
CDR3aa: CASSPTGAGKLFF
CDR3nt: TGTGCCAGCTCACCAACAGGGGCCGGAAAACTGTTTTTT

abundance: NA
j_gene: TRBJ1-2
v_gene: TRBV2
d_gene: NA
CDR3aa: CASSTSGAGYTF
CDR3nt: TGTGCCAGCAGTACCTCAGGGGCTGGCTACACCTTC

abundance: NA
j_gene: TRBJ2-7
v_gene: TRBV27
d_gene: TRBD1
CDR3aa: CASSEGTGGSVTYEQYF
CDR3nt: TGTGCCAGCAGTGAGGGGACAGGGGGTTCCGTGACCTACGAGCAGTACTTC

abundance: once
j_gene: TRBJ2-3
v_gene: TRBV5-8
d_gene: NA
CDR3aa: CASSLFSSVALTDTQYF
CDR3nt: TGTGCCAGCAGCTTGTTTTCTAGTGTGGCTCTCACAGATACGCAGTATTTT

abundance: NA
j_gene: TRBJ2-1
v_gene: TRBV4-1
d_gene: TRBD2
CDR3aa: CASSQGGGSYIYEQFF
CDR3nt: TGCGCCAGCAGCCAAGGGGGGGGGAGCTACATCTATGAGCAGTTCTTC

abundance: few
j_gene: TRBJ1-2
v_gene: TRBV7-2
d_gene: NA
CDR3aa: CASRLLISTHTGYTF
CDR3nt: TGTGCCAGCAGGCTACTGATTTCGACACACACGGGCTACACCTTC

abundance: few
j_gene: TRBJ2-7
v_gene: TRBV5-1
d_gene: TRBD1
CDR3aa: CASSEQGQGFNEQYF
CDR3nt: TGCGCCAGCAGCGAACAGGGACAGGGATTTAACGAGCAGTACTTC

abundance: NA
j_gene: TRBJ2-2
v_gene: TRBV19
d_gene: TRBD1
CDR3aa: CASSISGQGVRSRGTGELFF
CDR3nt: TGTGCCAGTAGTATCTCCGGACAGGGTGTGAGGTCTAGAGGCACCGGGGAGCTGTTTTTT

abundance: NA
j_gene: TRBJ2-7
v_gene: TRBV15
d_gene: NA
CDR3aa: CATSRAGGEQYF
CDR3nt: TGTGCCACCAGCCGGGCCGGGGGCGAGCAGTACTTC

abundance: medium-sized
j_gene: TRBJ1-1
v_gene: TRBV28
d_gene: TRBD1
CDR3aa: CASSSWGEDRGNTEAFF
CDR3nt: TGTGCCAGCAGTTCCTGGGGGGAAGACAGGGGAAATACTGAAGCTTTCTTT

abundance: NA
j_gene: TRBJ1-2
v_gene: TRBV6-5
d_gene: NA
CDR3aa: CASRGEGRYGYTF
CDR3nt: TGTGCCAGCCGCGGGGAGGGGCGCTATGGCTACACCTTC

abundance: NA
j_gene: TRBJ2-2
v_gene: TRBV15
d_gene: NA
CDR3aa: CATSRGFEGSNTGELFF
CDR3nt: TGTGCCACCAGCAGAGGGTTCGAGGGATCTAACACCGGGGAGCTGTTTTTT

abundance: NA
j_gene: TRBJ2-5
v_gene: TRBV5-1
d_gene: NA
CDR3aa: CASSLGVGLMYF
CDR3nt: TGCGCCAGCAGCTTGGGGGTGGGACTGATGTACTTC

abundance: NA
j_gene: TRBJ2-7
v_gene: TRBV10-2
d_gene: TRBD1
CDR3aa: CASSDRDRVAYEQYF
CDR3nt: TGCGCCAGCAGTGACCGGGACAGGGTGGCCTACGAGCAGTACTTC

abundance: NA
j_gene: TRBJ1-3
v_gene: TRBV27
d_gene: TRBD1
CDR3aa: CASSLRGPGNTIYF
CDR3nt: TGTGCCAGCAGCCTCAGGGGGCCTGGAAACACCATATATTTT

abundance: NA
j_gene: TRBJ2-7
v_gene: TRBV19
d_gene: NA
CDR3aa: CASSQGRIYEQYF
CDR3nt: TGTGCCAGTAGTCAGGGCCGTATCTACGAGCAGTACTTC

abundance: NA
j_gene: TRBJ2-3
v_gene: TRBV6-5
d_gene: NA
CDR3aa: CASSYSSGSTQYF
CDR3nt: TGTGCCAGCAGTTACTCGAGCGGCAGTACGCAGTATTTT

abundance: once
j_gene: TRBJ2-7
v_gene: TRBV5-1
d_gene: TRBD1
CDR3aa: CASSRNYGQGAYEQYF
CDR3nt: TGCGCCAGCAGCCGAAATTACGGACAGGGTGCCTACGAGCAGTACTTC

abundance: NA
j_gene: TRBJ2-7
v_gene: TRBV11-3
d_gene: NA
CDR3aa: CASSLGSDYEQYF
CDR3nt: TGTGCCAGCAGCTTAGGTAGCGACTACGAGCAGTACTTC

abundance: NA
j_gene: TRBJ2-5
v_gene: TRBV7-7
d_gene: TRBD2
CDR3aa: CASSLGLAGGQETQYF
CDR3nt: TGTGCCAGCAGCCTCGGACTAGCGGGGGGACAAGAGACCCAGTACTTC

abundance: few
j_gene: TRBJ1-2
v_gene: TRBV30
d_gene: TRBD1
CDR3aa: CAWSMTGRANYGYTF
CDR3nt: TGTGCCTGGAGTATGACAGGGCGGGCTAACTATGGCTACACCTTC

abundance: few
j_gene: TRBJ2-5
v_gene: TRBV28
d_gene: TRBD1
CDR3aa: CASRPQGVTETQYF
CDR3nt: TGTGCCAGCAGACCACAGGGGGTGACGGAGACCCAGTACTTC

abundance: NA
j_gene: TRBJ2-7
v_gene: TRBV29-1
d_gene: NA
CDR3aa: CSVGLSLATYEQYF
CDR3nt: TGCAGCGTGGGCTTGTCTCTCGCTACCTACGAGCAGTACTTC

abundance: NA
j_gene: TRBJ1-2
v_gene: TRBV7-2
d_gene: TRBD1
CDR3aa: CASSLARPSGGYGYTF
CDR3nt: TGTGCCAGCAGCTTAGCCAGACCGTCAGGGGGCTATGGCTACACCTTC

abundance: NA
j_gene: TRBJ1-6
v_gene: TRBV6-6
d_gene: NA
CDR3aa: CASSSHRQGNSPLHF
CDR3nt: TGTGCCAGCAGTTCCCATCGCCAGGGCAATTCACCCCTCCACTTT

abundance: NA
j_gene: TRBJ2-1
v_gene: TRBV30
d_gene: NA
CDR3aa: CAWTGLGNEQFF
CDR3nt: TGTGCCTGGACAGGGTTGGGGAATGAGCAGTTCTTC

abundance: NA
j_gene: TRBJ2-7
v_gene: TRBV5-8
d_gene: TRBD1
CDR3aa: CASGKTGGSYEQYF
CDR3nt: TGTGCCAGCGGGAAGACAGGGGGCAGTTACGAGCAGTACTTC

abundance: NA
j_gene: TRBJ1-1
v_gene: TRBV14
d_gene: NA
CDR3aa: CASSQVKGLNTEAFF
CDR3nt: TGTGCCAGCAGCCAAGTTAAGGGGTTGAACACTGAAGCTTTCTTT

abundance: few
j_gene: TRBJ2-2
v_gene: TRBV7-9
d_gene: NA
CDR3aa: CASSLGVTGFTGELFF
CDR3nt: TGTGCCAGCAGCTTAGGGGTCACCGGGTTCACCGGGGAGCTGTTTTTT

abundance: NA
j_gene: TRBJ2-1
v_gene: TRBV9
d_gene: NA
CDR3aa: CASSVVATVYNEQFF
CDR3nt: TGTGCCAGCAGCGTAGTAGCGACCGTCTACAATGAGCAGTTCTTC